These 27 T cell receptor beta chains were all obtained from the same sample, sequenced in a study of shared clonotypes between healthy human individuals. Measured with immunoSEQ multiplex PCR; TCRdb has only the in-frame clones, and not every one. Among about 480,000 clones listed, around 79% were seen once. The sequencing sample was made of PBMCs. These receptors were collected from a woman aged 40 to 50 in good health. Some clones in this sample may be carry-over from other donors' samples.

This clone was picked up many times. V and J are TRBV28 and TRBJ2-1; TRBD2 matches at 12 bases. Looked up from germline, CDR1 is MDHEN and CDR2 is SYDVKM. The CDR3 totals 16 residues. V dropped 7 bases and J dropped 7; count of bases not matched to a gene: 11. The CDR3 is CASIKAGTSGFNEQFF. The CDR3 DNA follows: TGTGCCAGCATTAAAGCCGGGACTAGCGGGTTTAATGAGCAGTTCTTC.

The J gene is TRBJ2-1, the V gene TRBV6-4; 8 bases match TRBD1. Germline V gene data show CDR1 as MRHNA and CDR2 as SNTAGT. The CDR3 is 16 amino acids. The trim removed 3 bases at V and 8 bases at J, leaving 12 bases unmatched. The CDR3 nucleotides read TGTGCCAGCAGTGATAGCCCCGGACAGGGCCGGGATGAGCAGTTCTTC. This gives the protein CASSDSPGQGRDEQFF.

The chain couples TRBV6-5 to TRBJ2-7; D is ambiguous. V was pared by 2 bases and J by 0 bases, with 5 bases between. The CDR3 covers 13 residues. Germline CDR1 MNHEY, CDR2 SVGAGI. CDR3 sequence: CASSYGFSYEQYF. The CDR3 DNA reads TGTGCCAGCAGTTACGGTTTCTCCTACGAGCAGTACTTC.

The V and J genes are TRBV28 and TRBJ1-4; 8 nucleotides line up with TRBD1. This CDR3 has 15 amino acids. Per germline, CDR1 MDHEN and CDR2 SYDVKM. The V gene end was trimmed by 5 bases and the J gene end by 8 bases; junction bases not matched to a gene: 10. CDR3 region: CASSGGQGIGEKLFF. The DNA of the CDR3 is TGTGCCAGCAGTGGAGGACAGGGAATAGGAGAAAAACTGTTTTTT. The full variable domain, completed using reference TRBV28 and TRBJ1-4, is DVKVTQSSRYLVKRTGEKVFLECVQDMDHENMFWYRQDPGLGLRLIYFSYDVKMKEKGDIPEGYSVSREKKERFSLILESASTNQTSMYLCASSGGQGIGEKLFFGSGTQLSVL.

The chain recombines TRBV28 with TRBJ2-7; D is uncertain. Trimming stripped 7 bases from V and 2 bases from J, with 15 bases between. CDR1 MDHEN and CDR2 SYDVKM come from the germline V gene. This CDR3 comprises 14 residues. The CDR3 nucleotides read TGTGCCAGCAACGACATACATGCCGCCTACGAGCAGTACTTC. Its protein product is CASNDIHAAYEQYF.

This clone was observed a few times. The J gene is TRBJ2-7, the V gene TRBV11-2; 9 nucleotides align to TRBD2. Germline trimming cut 4 bases from V and 3 bases from J; bases unmatched to any gene: 7. In germline, CDR1 is SGHAT, CDR2 FQNNGV. The CDR3 sequence is 15 residues long. CDR3 loop: CASSWGASGNYEQYF. The CDR3 nucleotides are TGTGCCAGCAGCTGGGGGGCTAGCGGGAACTACGAGCAGTACTTC.

The V call is TRBV7-3, the J call TRBJ2-7, with D perhaps TRBD1 or TRBD2 (5 bases each). CDR1 SGHTA and CDR2 FQGTGA come from the germline V gene. The ends were cut back, 0 bases at V and 2 bases at J, with 11 bases in the middle. The CDR3 runs to 15 residues. The CDR3 spells CASSLTGTGPYEQYF. As DNA, the CDR3 is TGTGCCAGCAGCTTAACCGGGACGGGCCCCTACGAGCAGTACTTC.

The V call is TRBV28, the J call TRBJ2-1; possible D gene TRBD2, 7 bases. Per germline, CDR1 MDHEN and CDR2 SYDVKM. The CDR3 consists of 15 residues. With 5 bases removed from V and 8 bases from J, the gap between germline ends came to 19 bases. In DNA form, the CDR3 reads TGTGCCAGCAGTCCTTACAGGGAGGGAAACGATGAGCAGTTCTTC. Its protein is CASSPYREGNDEQFF.

The gene calls are TRBV19 and TRBJ2-7; D might be TRBD1 (6 bases). V was shortened by 3 bases and J by 4 bases, with 13 bases between the two germline ends. The CDR3 spans 14 residues. Per germline, CDR1 LNHDA and CDR2 SQIVND (reference sequence). CDR3 DNA sequence: TGTGCCAGTAGTATCGGAAGAGGGACATACGAGCAGTACTTC. Amino acid sequence: CASSIGRGTYEQYF.

Points on this clone: A far bigger clonotype differs at one base, so this is likely a read error. The chain couples TRBV10-3 to TRBJ1-1; D is perhaps TRBD1 (5 bases). This CDR3 has 14 residues. The V gene's germline CDR1 is ENHRY and CDR2 SYGVKD. Between the trimmed V and J ends, which lost 10 bases and 4 bases, there was a span of 19 bases. The CDR3 region is CATLGQGMSTEAFF. The CDR3 coding sequence is TGTGCCACCCTAGGGCAGGGAATGAGCACTGAAGCTTTCTTT.

Here the CDR3 DNA reads TGCAGCGCCCAGGGGGCGGGTGTGACCGGGGAGCTGTTTTTT. Amino acids: CSAQGAGVTGELFF. The rearrangement uses TRBV29-1 and TRBJ2-2; 8 nucleotides align to TRBD1. This CDR3 region has 14 residues. Germline V lookup: CDR1 SQVTM, CDR2 ANQGSEA. With 7 bases clipped from V and 5 bases from J, the junction kept 9 bases outside the gene matches.

The CDR3 DNA reads TGTGCCGCCTGGGCAGGGGACCCCTACGAGCAGTACTTC. Residues: CAAWAGDPYEQYF. The V gene is TRBV10-3, the J gene TRBJ2-7, with D possibly matching TRBD1 (6 bases). Germline V gene data show CDR1 as ENHRY and CDR2 as SYGVKD. The CDR3 consists of 13 residues. Deletions cut 11 bases from V and 2 bases from J, with 16 bases between.

CDR3 amino acids: CASSLINTDTQYF. The CDR3 DNA sequence: TGTGCCAGCAGCTTGATCAACACAGATACGCAGTATTTT. The chain couples TRBV5-6 to TRBJ2-3; D remains unclear. In germline, CDR1 is SGHDT, CDR2 YYEEEE. This CDR3 has 13 residues. The V end was cut by 1 base, the J end by 2 bases, with 5 bases between. The whole variable domain, remainder taken from reference TRBV5-6 and TRBJ2-3, is DAGVTQSPTHLIKTRGQQVTLRCSPKSGHDTVSWYQQALGQGPQFIFQYYEEEERQRGNFPDRFSGHQFPNYSSELNVNALLLGDSALYLCASSLINTDTQYFGPGTRLTVL.

This clone was found a few times. The CDR3 region is CASSLQFGSGYTF. Here the CDR3 DNA reads TGCGCCAGCAGCTTGCAATTTGGCAGCGGCTACACCTTC. The chain couples TRBV5-1 to TRBJ1-2, with no clear D. The CDR3 covers 13 residues. The V end was cut by 1 base, the J end by 8 bases, with 12 bases between. Germline loops: CDR1 SGHRS, CDR2 YFSETQ.

This rearrangement joins TRBV4-2 to TRBJ2-3, with 8 positions matching TRBD2. The CDR3 spans 18 residues. J was trimmed by 0 bases and V by 0 bases; bases with no gene match: 8. Germline values: CDR1 LGHNA, CDR2 YNFKEQ. DNA for the CDR3: TGTGCCAGCAGCCAAGATGGGCGGGAGGCCCTGAGCACAGATACGCAGTATTTT. Its protein product is CASSQDGREALSTDTQYF.

A note on this clone: Mismatch with germline at one junction end may stem from a read error. Other DNA variants within this sample encode the same CDR3. The chain has TRBV2 and TRBJ2-7, with TRBD1 matching 9 bases. Germline values: CDR1 SNHLY, CDR2 FYNNEI. This CDR3 comprises 14 residues. The CDR3 sequence: CASRPTGGSYEQYF. The CDR3 DNA reads as TGTGCCAGCAGGCCTACAGGGGGCTCCTACGAACAGTACTTC.

This clone was observed a few times. This chain uses TRBV4-3 with TRBJ2-7; 11 bases match TRBD2. CDR1 is LGHNA, CDR2 YSLEER, per germline. The V and J ends lost 1 base and 3 bases, in that order; junction bases with no gene match: 11. The CDR3 has 18 amino acids. CDR3 in DNA: TGCGCCAGCAGCCAAGTCGCAGGTTCCCTAGCGGGAGGCTACGAGCAGTACTTC. It encodes CASSQVAGSLAGGYEQYF.

The chain combines TRBV30 with TRBJ1-3; unclear D gene. Trimming removed 0 bases from V and 0 bases from J, with 9 bases in between. CDR3 size: 15 residues. Germline V gene lookup returns CDR1 GTSNPN and CDR2 SVGIG (reference sequence). The CDR3 bases are TGTGCCTGGAGTGTACGACATACCTCTGGAAACACCATATATTTT. This translates into CAWSVRHTSGNTIYF.

The chain recombines TRBV7-8 with TRBJ2-7, with 8 positions matching TRBD1. This CDR3 spans 15 amino acids. V was pared by 6 bases and J by 6 bases, with 13 bases of the junction left unmatched. Germline V gene lookup returns CDR1 SGHVS and CDR2 FQNEAQ. The CDR3, as DNA: TGTGCCAGCAGGCTGACAGGGGCTCAGGGATCCGAGCAGTACTTC. Translation: CASRLTGAQGSEQYF.

Turning to this clone: This likely reflects a read error, since a far larger clone is one base away. CDR3 residues: CARSVGGFTGELFF. CDR3 DNA: TGTGCCCGCAGCGTAGGGGGGTTCACCGGGGAGCTGTTTTTT. The chain links TRBV9 to TRBJ2-2; either TRBD1 or TRBD2 may supply D (6 bases each). From germline, CDR1 is SGDLS and CDR2 YYNGEE. This CDR3 region has 14 residues. Looking up the rest from reference TRBV9 and TRBJ2-2 gives the full variable domain: DSGVTQTPKHLITATGQRVTLRCSPRSGDLSVYWYQQSLDQGLQFLIQYYNGEERAKGNILERFSAQQFPDLHSELNLSSLELGDSALYFCARSVGGFTGELFFGEGSRLTVL.

The chain is built from TRBV7-2 and TRBJ1-3; D remains ambiguous. V was clipped by 3 bases and J by 3 bases, with 12 bases between them. This CDR3 comprises 15 residues. Germline V lookup: CDR1 SGHTA, CDR2 FQGNSA. The CDR3 here is CASSLAGLFGNTIYF. The DNA of the CDR3 is TGTGCCAGCAGCTTGGCAGGTTTATTTGGAAACACCATATATTTT.

A note on this clone: Additional DNA sequences in this sample encode the identical CDR3. The V gene is TRBV7-9, the J gene TRBJ1-3; TRBD1 might be the D (6 bases). The CDR3 totals 14 residues. Germline-derived CDR1 and CDR2 are SEHNR and FQNEAQ (reference sequence). Deletions cut 6 bases from V and 3 bases from J, with 12 bases between. This CDR3 is CASSVGGSGNTIYF. For the CDR3, the DNA is TGTGCCAGCAGTGTAGGGGGTAGTGGAAACACCATATATTTT. The complete variable domain, with remaining parts taken from reference TRBV7-9 and TRBJ1-3, reads DTGVSQNPRHKITKRGQNVTFRCDPISEHNRLYWYRQTLGQGPEFLTYFQNEAQLEKSRLLSDRFSAERPKGSFSTLEIQRTEQGDSAMYLCASSVGGSGNTIYFGEGSWLTVV.

This rearrangement joins TRBV10-1 to TRBJ2-3, with D perhaps matching TRBD2 (6 bases). V was pared by 2 bases and J by 4 bases, with 10 bases between. This CDR3 contains 14 residues. CDR1 and CDR2 (germline): WNHNN, SYGVQD (reference sequence). CDR3 sequence: CASSEGLAPDTQYF. The CDR3 DNA follows: TGCGCCAGCAGTGAGGGGCTAGCGCCAGATACGCAGTATTTT.

This clone was detected many times. CDR3 nucleotides: TGTGCCAGCAGCGACGGACTAGCGGGAGTATCCGAGCAGTACTTC. Encoded protein: CASSDGLAGVSEQYF. The rearrangement joins TRBV9 to TRBJ2-7; 13 bases align to TRBD2. This CDR3 has 15 amino acids. Germline loops: CDR1 SGDLS, CDR2 YYNGEE. With 3 bases clipped from V and 6 bases from J, the junction kept 6 bases outside the gene matches.

This clone was detected a few times. The chain carries TRBV7-2 and TRBJ2-7; 14 bases are a match to TRBD2. J lost 4 bases, V lost 5 bases, and 4 bases had no gene match. Germline V lookup: CDR1 SGHTA, CDR2 FQGNSA. The CDR3 covers 15 residues. The CDR3, as DNA: TGTGCCAGCAGCATTCGGACTAGCGGGGGGTACGAGCAGTACTTC. It is translated as CASSIRTSGGYEQYF. Together with reference TRBV7-2 and TRBJ2-7, the CDR3 gives the full variable domain: GAGVSQSPSNKVTEKGKDVELRCDPISGHTALYWYRQSLGQGLEFLIYFQGNSAPDKSGLPSDRFSAERTGGSVSTLTIQRTQQEDSAVYLCASSIRTSGGYEQYFGPGTRLTVT.

The rearrangement links TRBV10-3 to TRBJ1-1; 7 bases match TRBD1. This CDR3 spans 13 amino acids. Germline CDR1 and CDR2: ENHRY and SYGVKD. Losses at the gene ends were 2 bases for V and 10 bases for J; bases not matched to a gene: 7. This CDR3 is CAISENQGVGAFF. The CDR3 DNA reads as TGTGCCATCAGTGAGAACCAGGGGGTGGGAGCTTTCTTT.

Notes on this clone: This CDR3 is also generated by other DNA sequences in the sample. V usage is TRBV7-3 and J usage is TRBJ2-7; TRBD2 agrees at 7 bases. This CDR3 region has 13 residues. The trim removed 5 bases at V and 2 bases at J, leaving 3 bases unmatched. Germline CDR1 reads SGHTA; CDR2 reads FQGTGA. The CDR3 loop reads CASSPGGTYEQYF. The CDR3 DNA reads as TGTGCCAGCAGCCCCGGGGGGACCTACGAGCAGTACTTC.